This TCR beta chain emerged from a study of blood T cell repertoires in COVID-19. About the study: In each case, the material was cDNA or gDNA derived from T cells, B-cell-depleted T cells, or PBMCs.

As handled by the study authors: Reference gene primers were amplified, and this amplification served to estimate nucleated cell counts. Data came from immunoSEQ multiplex PCR; TCRdb stores just in-frame clones and leaves some out. D and trimming come from the DNA, and the V and J calls and clone size come from that table. The sample records over 75,000 clones, over 65% being singletons. This sequence was found in a human donor in a cohort sampled during active COVID-19. The sample was peripheral blood.

The DNA for the CDR3 is TGTGCCACCGGCGGATACACAGATACGCAGTATTTT. It translates to CATGGYTDTQYF. The chain combines TRBV2 with TRBJ2-3; D gene uncertain. Germline lookup yields CDR1 SNHLY and CDR2 FYNNEI. This CDR3 has 12 residues. Trimming cost V 10 bases and J 2 bases, with 10 bases left between them.